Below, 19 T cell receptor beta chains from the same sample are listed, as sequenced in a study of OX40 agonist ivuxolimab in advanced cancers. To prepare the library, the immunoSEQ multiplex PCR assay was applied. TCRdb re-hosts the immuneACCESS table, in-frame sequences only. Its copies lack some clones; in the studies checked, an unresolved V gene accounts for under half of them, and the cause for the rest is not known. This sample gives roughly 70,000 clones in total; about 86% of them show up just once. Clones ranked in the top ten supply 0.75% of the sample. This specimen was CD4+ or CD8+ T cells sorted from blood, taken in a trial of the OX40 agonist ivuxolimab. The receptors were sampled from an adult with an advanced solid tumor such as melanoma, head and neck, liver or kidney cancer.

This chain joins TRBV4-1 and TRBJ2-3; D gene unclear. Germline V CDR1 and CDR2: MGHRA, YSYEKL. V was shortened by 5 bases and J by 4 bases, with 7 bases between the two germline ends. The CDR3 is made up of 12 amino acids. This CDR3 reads CASSYGPDTQYF. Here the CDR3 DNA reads TGCGCCAGCAGCTACGGCCCAGATACGCAGTATTTT.

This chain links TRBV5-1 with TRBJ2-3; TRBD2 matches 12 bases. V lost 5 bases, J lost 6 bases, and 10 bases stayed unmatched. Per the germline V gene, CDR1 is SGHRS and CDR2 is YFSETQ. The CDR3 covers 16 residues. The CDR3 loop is CASRAVLAGGDDTQYF. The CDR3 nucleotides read TGCGCCAGCAGGGCCGTACTAGCGGGAGGCGATGATACGCAGTATTTT.

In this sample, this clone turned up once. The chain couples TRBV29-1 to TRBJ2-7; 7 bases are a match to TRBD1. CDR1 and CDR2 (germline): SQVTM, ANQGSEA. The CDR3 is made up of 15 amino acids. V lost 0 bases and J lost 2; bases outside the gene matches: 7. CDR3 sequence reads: CSVEDPKGQPYEQYF. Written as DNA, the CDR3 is TGCAGCGTTGAAGATCCTAAGGGACAGCCCTACGAGCAGTACTTC.

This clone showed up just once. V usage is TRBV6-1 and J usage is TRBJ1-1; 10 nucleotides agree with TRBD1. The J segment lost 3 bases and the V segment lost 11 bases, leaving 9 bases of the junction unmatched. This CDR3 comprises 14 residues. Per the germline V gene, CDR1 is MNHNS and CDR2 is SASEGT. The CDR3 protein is CAGDRGLGDTEAFF. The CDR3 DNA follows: TGTGCCGGGGACAGGGGCCTCGGGGACACTGAAGCTTTCTTT.

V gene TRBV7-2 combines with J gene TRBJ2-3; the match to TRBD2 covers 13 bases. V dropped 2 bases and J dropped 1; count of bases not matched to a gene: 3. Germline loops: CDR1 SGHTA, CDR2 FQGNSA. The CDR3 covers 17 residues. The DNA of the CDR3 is TGTGCCAGCAGCTTAATGGGGACTAGCGGGGGCACAGATACGCAGTATTTT. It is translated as CASSLMGTSGGTDTQYF. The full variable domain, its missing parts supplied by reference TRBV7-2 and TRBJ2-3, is GAGVSQSPSNKVTEKGKDVELRCDPISGHTALYWYRQSLGQGLEFLIYFQGNSAPDKSGLPSDRFSAERTGGSVSTLTIQRTQQEDSAVYLCASSLMGTSGGTDTQYFGPGTRLTVL.

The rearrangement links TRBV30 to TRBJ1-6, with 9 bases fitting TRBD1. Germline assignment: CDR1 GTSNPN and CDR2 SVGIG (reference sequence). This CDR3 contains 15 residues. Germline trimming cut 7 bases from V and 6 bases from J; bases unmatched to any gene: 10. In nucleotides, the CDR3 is TGTGCCTTGACGAGGGGGGGACAGGGTAATTCACCCCTCCACTTT. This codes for CALTRGGQGNSPLHF.

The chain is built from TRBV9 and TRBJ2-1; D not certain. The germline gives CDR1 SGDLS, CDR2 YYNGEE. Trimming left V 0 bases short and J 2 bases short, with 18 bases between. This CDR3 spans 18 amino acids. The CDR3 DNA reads TGTGCCAGCAGCGTAGGAGGCGGTCGAGAGGATCCCTACAATGAGCAGTTCTTC. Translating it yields CASSVGGGREDPYNEQFF.

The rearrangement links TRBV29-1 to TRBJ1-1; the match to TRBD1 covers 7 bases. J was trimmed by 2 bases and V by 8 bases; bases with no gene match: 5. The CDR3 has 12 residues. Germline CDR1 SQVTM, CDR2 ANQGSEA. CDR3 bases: TGCAGCTACGGGACAGTTAACACTGAAGCTTTCTTT. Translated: CSYGTVNTEAFF.

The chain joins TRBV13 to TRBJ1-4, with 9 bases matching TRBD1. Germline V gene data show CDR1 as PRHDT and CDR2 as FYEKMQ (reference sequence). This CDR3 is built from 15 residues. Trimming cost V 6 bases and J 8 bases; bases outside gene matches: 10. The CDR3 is CASRLTGGPAEKLFF. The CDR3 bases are TGTGCCAGCAGACTCACAGGGGGCCCTGCGGAAAAACTGTTTTTT.

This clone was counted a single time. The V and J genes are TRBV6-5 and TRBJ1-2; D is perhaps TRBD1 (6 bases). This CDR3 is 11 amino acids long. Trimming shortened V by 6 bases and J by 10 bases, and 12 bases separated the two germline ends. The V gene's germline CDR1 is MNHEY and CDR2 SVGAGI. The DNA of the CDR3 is TGTGCCAGCAGCCTGGAGGGGGTCTACACCTTC. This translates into CASSLEGVYTF.

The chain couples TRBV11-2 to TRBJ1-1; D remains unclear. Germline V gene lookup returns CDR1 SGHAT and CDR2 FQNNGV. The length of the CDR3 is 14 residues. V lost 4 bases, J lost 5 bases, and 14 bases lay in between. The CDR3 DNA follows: TGTGCCAGCAGCTCCCTATTGTTCCAGACTGAAGCTTTCTTT. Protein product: CASSSLLFQTEAFF.

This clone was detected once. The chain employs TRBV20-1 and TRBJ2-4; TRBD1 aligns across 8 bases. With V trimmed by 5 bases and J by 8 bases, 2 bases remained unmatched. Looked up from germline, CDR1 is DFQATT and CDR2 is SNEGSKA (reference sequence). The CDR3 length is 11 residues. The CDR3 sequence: CSAAGGHIQYF. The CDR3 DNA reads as TGCAGTGCTGCAGGGGGCCACATTCAGTACTTC.

The CDR3 DNA sequence: TGTGCCAGCAGCCGGGGCGCTAGCGGGAGGGTGGGAGGAGAGACCCAGTACTTC. It specifies CASSRGASGRVGGETQYF. The rearrangement joins TRBV5-4 to TRBJ2-5; 12 nucleotides match TRBD2. The junction had 14 bases not matched to a gene; V was cut back by 4 bases and J by 4 bases. The CDR3 is 18 amino acids. Germline V lookup: CDR1 SGHNT, CDR2 YYREEE (reference sequence).

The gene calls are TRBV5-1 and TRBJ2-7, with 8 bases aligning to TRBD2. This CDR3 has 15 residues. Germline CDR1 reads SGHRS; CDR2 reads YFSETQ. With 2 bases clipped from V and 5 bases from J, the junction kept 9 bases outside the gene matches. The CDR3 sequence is CASSFPSGSTDEQYF. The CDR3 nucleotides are TGCGCCAGCAGCTTCCCGAGCGGGAGCACGGACGAGCAGTACTTC.

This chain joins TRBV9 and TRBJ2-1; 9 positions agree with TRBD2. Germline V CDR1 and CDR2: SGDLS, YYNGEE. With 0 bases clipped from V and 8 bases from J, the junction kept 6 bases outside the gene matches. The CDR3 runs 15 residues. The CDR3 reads CASSVDAGGEDEQFF. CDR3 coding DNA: TGTGCCAGCAGCGTAGATGCGGGAGGGGAAGATGAGCAGTTCTTC.

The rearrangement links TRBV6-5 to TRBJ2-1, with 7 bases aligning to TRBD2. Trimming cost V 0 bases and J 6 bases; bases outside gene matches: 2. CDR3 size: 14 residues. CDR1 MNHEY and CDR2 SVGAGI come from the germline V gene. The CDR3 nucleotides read TGTGCCAGCAGTTACTCCGGGACTATCAATGAGCAGTTCTTC. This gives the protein CASSYSGTINEQFF.

Here the CDR3 DNA reads TGTGCCAGCAGCTTAGAACTAGTCCAAGAGACCCAGTACTTC. Translating gives CASSLELVQETQYF. The gene calls are TRBV7-9 and TRBJ2-5, with a tentative D call TRBD2 (5 bases). CDR1 is SEHNR, CDR2 FQNEAQ, per germline (reference sequence). This CDR3 spans 14 amino acids. Trimming took 1 base from V and 1 from J, leaving 7 bases between them.

CDR3 residues: CGEGGLYGYTF. The CDR3 DNA reads TGTGGGGAGGGGGGACTATATGGCTACACCTTC. This chain uses TRBV2 with TRBJ1-2; TRBD1 is a possible D gene (6 bases). CDR3 size: 11 residues. Germline V gene sequence: CDR1 SNHLY, CDR2 FYNNEI.

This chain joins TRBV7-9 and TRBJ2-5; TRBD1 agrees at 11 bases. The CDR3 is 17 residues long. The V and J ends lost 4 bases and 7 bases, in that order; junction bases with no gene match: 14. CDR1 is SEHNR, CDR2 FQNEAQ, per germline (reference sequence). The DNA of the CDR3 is TGTGCCAGCAGCTCCTTCCGGACAGGGGGCACCCCGGGGACCCAGTACTTC. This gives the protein CASSSFRTGGTPGTQYF. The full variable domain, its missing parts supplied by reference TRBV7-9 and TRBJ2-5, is DTGVSQNPRHKITKRGQNVTFRCDPISEHNRLYWYRQTLGQGPEFLTYFQNEAQLEKSRLLSDRFSAERPKGSFSTLEIQRTEQGDSAMYLCASSSFRTGGTPGTQYFGPGTRLLVL.